The rows below give T cell receptor beta chains drawn from one sample of a study of early T cells in non-severe SARS-CoV-2 infection. In TCRdb, the 5' RACE reads were re-called with MiXCR into one record per CDR3 protein. The sample holds fewer than 65,000 distinct CDR3 sequences, 5% to 6.5% seen once. The material sequenced was whole blood, taken at baseline. The receptors were gathered from an adult who was a healthcare worker with PCR-confirmed SARS-CoV-2 infection or an uninfected control (not recorded which). CDR3s include the opening cysteine and the closing phenylalanine or tryptophan. A D gene is named only where the DNA matches it firmly. Expanded clones are given a class, and other clones once, few, many or no size at all.

CSAREAGKRAFF	TGCAGTGCTAGAGAGGCAGGCAAAAGGGCTTTCTTT	TRBJ1-1	-	few	TRBV20-1
CASSLQVPTDTQYF	TGTGCCAGCAGCTTACAAGTGCCCACAGATACGCAGTATTTT	TRBJ2-3	-	-	TRBV7-9
CASSLGSLMDQYF	TGTGCCAGCAGTTTAGGATCATTGATGGATCAGTACTTC	TRBJ2-4	-	-	TRBV28
CASSATSVGTQYF	TGTGCCAGCAGTGCGACTAGCGTGGGAACGCAGTATTTT	TRBJ2-3	TRBD2	-	TRBV6-6
CASSSPGLKTDTQYF	TGTGCCAGCAGCTCTCCGGGGTTGAAAACAGATACGCAGTATTTT	TRBJ2-3	-	-	TRBV28
CASSLGWRTEAFF	TGTGCCAGCAGTTTAGGTTGGCGCACTGAAGCTTTCTTT	TRBJ1-1	-	few	TRBV27
CASRPPRQAAKNIQYF	TGTGCCAGCAGACCACCCAGGCAGGCCGCTAAAAACATTCAGTACTTC	TRBJ2-4	-	many	TRBV7-2
CASSFIMGGSEKLFF	TGTGCCAGCAGCTTCATCATGGGCGGGTCTGAAAAACTGTTTTTT	TRBJ1-4	-	many	TRBV5-5
CASRWGQGAGQPQHF	TGTGCCAGCAGGTGGGGGCAGGGGGCCGGGCAGCCCCAGCATTTT	TRBJ1-5	TRBD1	many	TRBV28
CASSPYQWDRGRQETQYF	TGTGCCAGCTCACCATATCAATGGGACAGGGGGCGTCAAGAGACCCAGTACTTC	TRBJ2-5	TRBD1	many	TRBV18
CATNSGTYNEQFF	TGTGCCACTAATAGCGGTACCTACAATGAGCAGTTCTTC	TRBJ2-1	-	few	TRBV12-3/TRBV12-4
CASSFSPYKRRQRSYEQYF	TGTGCCAGCAGCTTTAGCCCCTATAAACGGAGACAGCGATCCTACGAGCAGTACTTC	TRBJ2-7	-	few	TRBV7-6
CASSRGGGYGYTF	TGTGCCAGCAGCCGAGGAGGAGGGTATGGCTACACCTTC	TRBJ1-2	-	few	TRBV7-8
CSARDRSNTGELFF	TGCAGCGCCCGGGACAGATCGAACACCGGGGAGCTGTTTTTT	TRBJ2-2	TRBD1	many	TRBV29-1
CATSRDPGKQETQYF	TGTGCCACCAGCAGAGATCCCGGAAAGCAAGAGACCCAGTACTTC	TRBJ2-5	-	many	TRBV15
CASRPSGASTDTQYF	TGTGCCAGCAGACCTAGCGGTGCTAGCACAGATACGCAGTATTTT	TRBJ2-3	TRBD2	-	TRBV12-3/TRBV12-4
CASSFFLPGNTEAFF	TGTGCCAGCAGCTTCTTTTTACCGGGGAACACTGAAGCTTTCTTT	TRBJ1-1	-	many	TRBV5-8
CSAERQGAETQYF	TGCAGTGCCGAAAGACAGGGGGCAGAGACCCAGTACTTC	TRBJ2-5	TRBD1	many	TRBV20-1
CASTDPGTAYEQYF	TGTGCCAGTACAGATCCGGGGACGGCCTACGAGCAGTACTTC	TRBJ2-7	-	-	TRBV28
CATSRGRRDQETQYF	TGTGCCACCAGCAGAGGGCGGAGGGATCAAGAGACCCAGTACTTC	TRBJ2-5	-	many	TRBV15
CSAEDRVYGYTF	TGCAGTGCGGAGGACAGGGTCTATGGCTACACCTTC	TRBJ1-2	TRBD1	few	TRBV20-1
CASSLGWSNEQFF	TGTGCCAGCAGCTTAGGGTGGAGTAATGAGCAGTTCTTC	TRBJ2-1	-	-	TRBV7-9
CASSQEFRSTASGANVLTF	TGTGCCAGCAGCCAAGAGTTCAGGTCGACCGCATCTGGGGCCAACGTCCTGACTTTC	TRBJ2-6	-	many	TRBV4-2
CSVVGDYEQYF	TGCAGCGTTGTAGGGGACTACGAGCAGTACTTC	TRBJ2-7	-	-	TRBV29-1
CASCLVFGTGERNTQYF	TGCGCCAGCTGCCTAGTTTTCGGGACAGGGGAACGAAATACGCAGTATTTT	TRBJ2-3	TRBD1	many	TRBV5-1
CASSLRDRNQPQHF	TGTGCCAGCAGTTTAAGGGACAGGAATCAGCCCCAGCATTTT	TRBJ1-5	TRBD1	-	TRBV28
CASSPASLVGGELFF	TGTGCCAGCAGCCCCGCCTCGCTAGTTGGCGGGGAGCTGTTTTTT	TRBJ2-2	-	many	TRBV9
CASSFPAGGEQFF	TGTGCCAGCAGTTTCCCAGCGGGAGGTGAGCAGTTCTTC	TRBJ2-1	TRBD2	few	TRBV28
CAISARGTSGFTDTQYF	TGTGCCATCAGTGCCAGGGGGACTAGCGGGTTCACAGATACGCAGTATTTT	TRBJ2-3	TRBD2	many	TRBV10-3
CASSLRGQGSLTDTQYF	TGTGCCAGCAGCTTACGGGGACAGGGTAGTCTAACAGATACGCAGTATTTT	TRBJ2-3	TRBD1	few	TRBV7-2
CASSQVQGSGANVLTF	TGCGCCAGCAGCCAGGTACAGGGCTCTGGGGCCAACGTCCTGACTTTC	TRBJ2-6	-	few	TRBV4-1
CASSQPDRSSGNTIYF	TGTGCCAGCAGCCAACCTGACAGGTCCTCTGGAAACACCATATATTTT	TRBJ1-3	-	-	TRBV4-2
CSGTTGGEVYGYTF	TGCAGCGGCACAACAGGGGGCGAGGTCTATGGCTACACCTTC	TRBJ1-2	TRBD1	few	TRBV29-1
CASSLTSGSLNEQFF	TGTGCCAGCAGCCTGACTAGCGGGAGTTTAAATGAGCAGTTCTTC	TRBJ2-1	TRBD2	few	TRBV7-3
CASSYSIQRVEKLFF	TGTGCCAGCAGTTACTCGATACAAAGGGTTGAAAAACTGTTTTTT	TRBJ1-4	-	many	TRBV6-5
CASSQEPPGLANTGELFF	TGCGCCAGCAGCCAAGAACCGCCAGGGCTAGCGAACACCGGGGAGCTGTTTTTT	TRBJ2-2	-	-	TRBV4-1
CASTPDRDRTGELFF	TGTGCCAGCACACCGGACAGGGACCGCACCGGGGAGCTGTTTTTT	TRBJ2-2	TRBD1	few	TRBV6-5
CASSYSATSGSGMEQYF	TGTGCCAGCAGTTACTCAGCGACTAGCGGGAGCGGTATGGAGCAGTACTTC	TRBJ2-7	TRBD2	many	TRBV6-2/TRBV6-3
CASSFAQGLETQYF	TGTGCCAGCAGCTTCGCACAGGGGTTGGAGACCCAGTACTTC	TRBJ2-5	TRBD1	many	TRBV13
CASSESRDSPSYEQYF	TGTGCCAGCAGCGAGTCCCGGGACAGCCCATCCTACGAGCAGTACTTC	TRBJ2-7	TRBD1	-	TRBV9
CASSLGTLGEQFF	TGTGCCAGCAGTTTGGGGACACTCGGTGAGCAGTTCTTC	TRBJ2-1	-	many	TRBV6-2/TRBV6-3
CASSQGSSGSYEQYF	TGTGCCAGCAGCCAAGGGAGTAGCGGATCCTACGAGCAGTACTTC	TRBJ2-7	-	many	TRBV4-2
CASSMRTGANTEAFF	TGCGCCAGCAGCATGCGGACAGGAGCGAACACTGAAGCTTTCTTT	TRBJ1-1	TRBD1	-	TRBV5-1
CASSERPQEQYF	TGTGCCAGCAGTGAAAGACCCCAGGAGCAGTACTTC	TRBJ2-7	-	many	TRBV2
CSAAGTLNEQFF	TGCAGCGCCGCCGGGACTCTCAATGAGCAGTTCTTC	TRBJ2-1	-	-	TRBV29-1
CSVLLSRAFF	TGCAGTGTACTCTTGTCGAGAGCTTTCTTT	TRBJ1-1	-	many	TRBV20-1
CSVGQGTDTQYF	TGCAGCGTTGGACAGGGCACAGATACGCAGTATTTT	TRBJ2-3	-	-	TRBV29-1
CASSEGTDTQYF	TGTGCCAGTAGTGAGGGAACAGATACGCAGTATTTT	TRBJ2-3	-	many	TRBV19
CSEAGGPNNEQFF	TGCAGTGAGGCGGGAGGGCCGAACAATGAGCAGTTCTTC	TRBJ2-1	TRBD2	many	TRBV20-1
CSVITTGGAYEQYF	TGCAGCGTTATAACTACAGGGGGGGCCTACGAGCAGTACTTC	TRBJ2-7	-	many	TRBV29-1
CASSQTLNQPQHF	TGCGCCAGCAGCCAGACCCTTAATCAGCCCCAGCATTTT	TRBJ1-5	-	-	TRBV4-1
CASSSRTSYSNQPQHF	TGTGCCAGCAGTTCCCGGACATCGTATAGCAATCAGCCCCAGCATTTT	TRBJ1-5	-	few	TRBV6-2/TRBV6-3
CASSTDGNTGELFF	TGTGCCAGCAGTACGGACGGGAACACCGGGGAGCTGTTTTTT	TRBJ2-2	-	few	TRBV12-3/TRBV12-4